Each of the 2 T cell receptor beta chains below was sequenced from the same sample in a study of T cell responses to AZD1222 COVID-19 vaccine. Sequenced by immunoSEQ multiplex PCR; TCRdb stores in-frame clones only, minus some. Of roughly 70,000 clones in the sample, about 88% were seen once. The sample here was peripheral blood, taken on day 0 of AZD1222 vaccination. These receptors all stem from an adult in good health.

The CDR3 DNA reads TGCAGCGTTGAAAGCAGGGACTACGAGCAGTACTTC. Protein product: CSVESRDYEQYF. V gene TRBV29-1 combines with J gene TRBJ2-7; a weak D match, TRBD1 (5 bases). CDR3 length equals 12 residues. Trimming removed 2 bases from V and 3 bases from J, with 8 bases in between. Germline lookup yields CDR1 SQVTM and CDR2 ANQGSEA.

J is TRBJ2-3 and V is TRBV11-2, with 16 bases matching TRBD2. The germline V gene has CDR1 SGHAT and CDR2 FQNNGV. The CDR3 spans 18 residues. With V trimmed by 5 bases and J by 3 bases, 8 bases remained unmatched. CDR3 sequence: CASSVGLAGGPSTDTQYF. CDR3 nucleotide sequence: TGTGCCAGCAGCGTGGGACTAGCGGGGGGGCCGAGTACAGATACGCAGTATTTT.